Presented here are 19 T cell receptor beta chains from one specimen sequenced in a study of T cells in Graves' hyperthyroidism and ophthalmopathy. The investigators amplified TCR beta CDR3 regions from RNA transcripts. TCR CDR3 regions were first amplified by RT-PCR with HTBI primers. Via MiXCR, TCRdb re-called the multiplex PCR reads, giving one row per CDR3 protein. The table records about 520,000 distinct CDR3 sequences, around 24% of them present only once. The sequencing input was blood. The receptors derive from a woman in her 30s with Graves' ophthalmopathy.

Notes on this clonotype: Germline and junction disagree at one end, which may indicate a read error. The chain employs TRBV2 and TRBJ2-1; 12 nucleotides align to TRBD2. Germline V lookup: CDR1 SNHLY, CDR2 FYNNEI. The length of the CDR3 is 15 residues. CDR3 nucleotide sequence: TGTGCCAGCAGTCCGGGACTAGCGGGTTTGGGTGAGAAGTTCTTC. Translation: CASSPGLAGLGEKFF. Supplemented by reference TRBV2 and TRBJ2-1, the full variable domain reads EPEVTQTPSHQVTQMGQEVILRCVPISNHLYFYWYRQILGQKVEFLVSFYNNEISEKSEIFDDQFSVERPDGSNFTLKIRSTKLEDSAMYFCASSPGLAGLGEKFFGPGTRLTVL.

This chain joins TRBV27 and TRBJ1-1; no clear D. CDR3 length: 15 amino acids. From germline, CDR1 is MNHEY and CDR2 SMNVEV (reference sequence). Trimming removed 3 bases from V and 4 bases from J, with 15 bases in between. The CDR3 region has the DNA TGTGCCAGCAGTTTTGAGGGTGGATCGGTCACTGAAGCTTTCTTT. Its translation: CASSFEGGSVTEAFF.

The chain couples TRBV7-8 to TRBJ2-7; D may match TRBD1 or TRBD2 (7 bases each). The CDR3 consists of 13 residues. Germline-derived CDR1 and CDR2 are SGHVS and FQNEAQ. V was pared by 4 bases and J by 6 bases, with 13 bases between. The CDR3 here is CASSSTGEGEQYF. CDR3 DNA: TGTGCCAGCAGCTCCACAGGGGAGGGCGAGCAGTACTTC.

The J gene is TRBJ1-1, the V gene TRBV6-1; D is unresolved. The CDR3 is 13 residues long. V dropped 4 bases and J dropped 6 bases, with 12 bases sitting between them. The germline CDR1 and CDR2 sequences are MNHNS and SASEGT. CDR3 region: CASSGYSRPEAFF. The CDR3 DNA is TGTGCCAGCAGTGGGTACAGTAGACCTGAAGCTTTCTTT.

The J gene is TRBJ2-7, the V gene TRBV6-1; D not resolved. Germline V gives CDR1 MNHNS, CDR2 SASEGT. This CDR3 contains 13 residues. Trimming removed 8 bases from V and 2 bases from J, with 13 bases in between. DNA of the CDR3: TGTGCCAGCGCAAACGGCCTTACCTACGAGCAGTACGTC. Translated, it gives CASANGLTYEQYV.

The chain uses TRBV6-1 and TRBJ1-3; D gene ambiguous. Germline V lookup: CDR1 MNHNS, CDR2 SASEGT. V was shortened by 9 bases and J by 4 bases, with 19 bases between the two germline ends. This CDR3 has 15 amino acids. CDR3 bases: TGTGCCAGTGAAGCCGGACTTCATGTGGGAAACACCATATATTTT. Amino acid sequence: CASEAGLHVGNTIYF.

This clonotype appeared once. This clone may be a read error of a much larger clone one base away. The rearrangement links TRBV4-2 to TRBJ1-2; TRBD1 aligns across 8 bases. The CDR3 extends over 13 amino acids. Germline loops: CDR1 LGHNA, CDR2 YNFKEQ. The CDR3 DNA is TGTGTCAGCAGCCAGGGACAGGATGAGGGCTACACCTTC. This gives the protein CVSSQGQDEGYTF.

The V gene is TRBV10-3, the J gene TRBJ2-4; D gene uncertain. Germline V gene sequence: CDR1 ENHRY, CDR2 SYGVKD. The CDR3 totals 13 residues. Trimming pared 3 bases from V and 6 bases from J, leaving 9 bases between. The CDR3 spells CAISEERINIQYF. The CDR3 bases are TGTGCCATCAGTGAAGAGAGAATAAACATTCAGTACTTC.

This clonotype has a handful of counts. The chain carries TRBV19 and TRBJ1-1; weak D call: TRBD1 (5 bases). V was trimmed by 4 bases and J by 0 bases, leaving 15 bases between them. The CDR3 length is 16 residues. CDR1 and CDR2 (germline): LNHDA, SQIVND (reference sequence). This CDR3 reads CASSTGDEFMNTEAFF. Written as DNA, the CDR3 is TGTGCCAGTAGTACCGGGGACGAATTCATGAACACTGAAGCTTTCTTT.

This clonotype was counted at least ten times. V and J are TRBV11-2 and TRBJ1-1; D may be TRBD1 (6 bases). V was cut by 6 bases and J by 7 bases, with 21 bases left in between. Per the germline V gene, CDR1 is SGHAT and CDR2 is FQNNGV. The CDR3 extends over 15 amino acids. CDR3 sequence: CASSLRQAIVGEAFF. As DNA, the CDR3 is TGTGCCAGCAGTTTAAGACAGGCCATCGTAGGTGAAGCTTTCTTT.

This clonotype has more than one count but fewer than ten. This rearrangement joins TRBV20-1 to TRBJ2-7; 7 positions agree with TRBD1. Per germline, CDR1 DFQATT and CDR2 SNEGSKA (reference sequence). CDR3 length: 11 amino acids. Trimming took 5 bases from V and 9 from J; bases not matched to a gene: 7. CDR3 bases: TGCAGTGCTCTACGACAGGGAACGCAGTACTTC. It specifies CSALRQGTQYF.

This sequence joins TRBV11-2 and TRBJ2-5; tentatively, D is TRBD1 or TRBD2 (5 bases each). Trimming removed 4 bases from V and 5 bases from J, with 14 bases in between. The CDR3 loop spans 14 amino acids. Germline lookup yields CDR1 SGHAT and CDR2 FQNNGV. In DNA form, the CDR3 reads TGTGCCAGCAGCTCCGGACACAGAGGGGAGACCCAGTACTTC. Its protein is CASSSGHRGETQYF.

This clonotype was seen at least ten times. The rearrangement uses TRBV12-3 or TRBV12-4 and TRBJ2-7; D remains ambiguous. The CDR3 spans 13 residues. V gave up 4 bases and J gave up 6 bases, with 13 bases separating them. CDR3 residues: CASSSQTFPEQYF. For the CDR3, the DNA is TGTGCCAGCAGTTCCCAGACTTTTCCCGAGCAGTACTTC.

The table lists this clonotype with a few counts. V usage is TRBV28 and J usage is TRBJ1-1, with TRBD1 matching 7 bases. The CDR3 spans 15 residues. Germline lookup yields CDR1 MDHEN and CDR2 SYDVKM. V was clipped by 4 bases and J by 1 base; unmatched bases: 6. CDR3 loop: CASSSHTGANTEAFF. Written as DNA, the CDR3 is TGTGCCAGCAGTTCCCACACAGGGGCGAACACTGAAGCTTTCTTT.

The V call is TRBV28, the J call TRBJ1-3; 7 bases agree with TRBD1. This CDR3 has 14 residues. The ends lost 6 bases at V and 0 bases at J; junction bases unmatched: 2. Germline V gene lookup returns CDR1 MDHEN and CDR2 SYDVKM. CDR3 loop: CASSRGISGNTIYF. For the CDR3, the DNA is TGTGCCAGCAGCAGGGGGATCTCTGGAAACACCATATATTTT.

The table lists this clonotype with many counts. V is TRBV24-1 and J is TRBJ2-2; D unclear. The length of the CDR3 is 13 residues. V was cut by 4 bases and J by 3 bases, with 5 bases left in between. From germline, CDR1 is KGHDR and CDR2 SFDVKD. CDR3 DNA: TGTGCCACCAGTGACCATTACACCGGGGAGCTGTTTTTT. Translated, it gives CATSDHYTGELFF.

This clonotype was counted ten times or more. The V and J genes are TRBV7-2 and TRBJ2-5; the D is unclear. Germline V lookup: CDR1 SGHTA, CDR2 FQGNSA. The CDR3 consists of 16 residues. Trimming removed 7 bases from V and 2 bases from J, with 20 bases in between. The CDR3: CASNPIRYKIQETQYF. As DNA, the CDR3 is TGTGCCAGCAACCCAATACGGTACAAGATACAAGAGACCCAGTACTTC.

This chain links TRBV4-1 with TRBJ1-1, with D possibly being TRBD1 (5 bases). The length of the CDR3 is 16 residues. Germline CDR1 and CDR2: MGHRA and YSYEKL. V lost 2 bases and J 4 bases, leaving 17 bases between the germline ends. CDR3 amino acids: CASSQRKGRASTEAFF. CDR3 nucleotides: TGCGCCAGCAGCCAACGTAAGGGCAGGGCCAGCACTGAAGCTTTCTTT.

This clonotype was seen ten or more times. This chain uses TRBV5-1 with TRBJ2-7; D ambiguous. V was clipped by 0 bases and J by 0 bases, with 13 bases between them. Germline lookup yields CDR1 SGHRS and CDR2 YFSETQ. The CDR3 consists of 16 residues. In nucleotides, the CDR3 is TGCGCCAGCAGCTTGGGTTGGACCGCTAGCTCCTACGAGCAGTACTTC. Translated, it gives CASSLGWTASSYEQYF.